This TCR beta chain comes out of a study of blood T cells in healthy people across ages. About the study: About one barcoded TCR beta cDNA was captured per two T cells.

Then a second PCR, running about 6 to 12 cycles, was carried out with a sample-barcoded 5' primer and a J-beta primer mix. Each cDNA was tagged by a template-switch adaptor containing 12 random nucleotides. Paired-end reads containing CDR3 totaled no fewer than 2.5 million for each sample. One entry per CDR3 protein results from TCRdb running MiXCR on the 5' RACE reads. The data hold over 1,500,000 distinct CDR3 sequences, with less than 50% observed a single time. The germline V gene has CDR1 SQVTM and CDR2 ANQGSEA. With 4 bases removed from V and 3 bases from J, the gap between germline ends came to 9 bases. The CDR3 is 12 amino acids.

The sample consisted of blood. This TCR was recovered from a woman aged 40 to 50 in good health. The chain uses TRBV29-1 and TRBJ2-5; D remains ambiguous. The CDR3 loop is CSVVGRKETQYF. CDR3 sequence (DNA): TGCAGCGTTGTTGGTCGGAAAGAGACCCAGTACTTC.